This TCR beta chain was retrieved from a study of blood T cells in healthy people across ages. A second PCR of 7 to 11 cycles used a sample-barcoded 5' primer and a J-beta primer mix. Unique molecular identifiers of 12 random nucleotides labeled each cDNA. Using its own MiXCR run on the 5' RACE reads, TCRdb lists one record per CDR3 protein. The table includes 1.5 million to 2 million distinct CDR3 sequences, about 35% detected once. V shed 3 bases, J shed 4 bases, and the junction held 9 bases outside the gene matches. Germline V CDR1 and CDR2: LGHDT, YNNKEL (reference sequence). The CDR3 totals 15 residues. Comments on this clonotype: The antigen remains undetermined.

General study findings and limits: TCR beta diversity correlated strongly with naive T cell percentage. Diversity figures based on one million T cells were deemed too low. Relative to aged donors, long-lived donors carried more naive CD4+ cells and displayed higher diversity.

Sequenced: blood. The chain is built from TRBV3-1 and TRBJ2-7; TRBD2 matches at 7 bases. The source of this sequence is a woman between 25 and 40 years old in good health. Here the CDR3 reads CASSHLTSNLYEQYF. In DNA form, the CDR3 reads TGTGCCAGCAGCCATCTGACTAGCAACTTATACGAGCAGTACTTC.